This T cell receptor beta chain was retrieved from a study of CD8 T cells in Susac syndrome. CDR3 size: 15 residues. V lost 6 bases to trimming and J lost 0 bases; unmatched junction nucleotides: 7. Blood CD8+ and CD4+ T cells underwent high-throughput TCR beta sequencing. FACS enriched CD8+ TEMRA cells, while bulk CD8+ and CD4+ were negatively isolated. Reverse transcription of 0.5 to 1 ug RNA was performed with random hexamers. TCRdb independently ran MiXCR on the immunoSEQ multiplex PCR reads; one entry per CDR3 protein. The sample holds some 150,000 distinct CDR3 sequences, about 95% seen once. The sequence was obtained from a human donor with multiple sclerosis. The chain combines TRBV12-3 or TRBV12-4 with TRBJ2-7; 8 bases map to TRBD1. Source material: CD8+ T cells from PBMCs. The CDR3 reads CASRAGTGGSYEQYF. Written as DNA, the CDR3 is TGTGCCAGCAGAGCCGGGACAGGCGGCTCCTACGAGCAGTACTTC.